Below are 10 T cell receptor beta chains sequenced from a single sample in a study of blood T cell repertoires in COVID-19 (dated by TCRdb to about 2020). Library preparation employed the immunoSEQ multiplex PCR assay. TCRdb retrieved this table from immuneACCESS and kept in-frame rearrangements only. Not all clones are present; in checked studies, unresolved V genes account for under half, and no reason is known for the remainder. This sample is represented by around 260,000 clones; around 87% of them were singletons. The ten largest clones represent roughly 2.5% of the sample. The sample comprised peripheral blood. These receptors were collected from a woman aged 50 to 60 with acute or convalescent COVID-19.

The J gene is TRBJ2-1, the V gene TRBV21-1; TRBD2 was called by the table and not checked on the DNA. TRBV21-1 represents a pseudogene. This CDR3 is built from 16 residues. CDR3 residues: CASTRYSGGAMDEQFF. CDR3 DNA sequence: TGTGCCAGCACCAGATATAGCGGGGGGGCCATGGATGAGCAGTTCTTC.

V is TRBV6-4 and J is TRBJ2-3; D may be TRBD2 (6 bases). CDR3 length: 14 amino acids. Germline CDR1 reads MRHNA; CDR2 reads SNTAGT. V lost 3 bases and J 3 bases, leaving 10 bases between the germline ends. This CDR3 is CASSDGGRTDTQYF. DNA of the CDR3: TGTGCCAGCAGTGATGGAGGGAGGACAGATACGCAGTATTTT.

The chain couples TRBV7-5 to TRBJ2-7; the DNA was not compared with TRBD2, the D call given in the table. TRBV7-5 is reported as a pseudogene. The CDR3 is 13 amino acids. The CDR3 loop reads CVRSGGLTYEQYF. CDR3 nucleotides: TGTGTCAGAAGCGGGGGACTTACCTACGAGCAGTACTTC.

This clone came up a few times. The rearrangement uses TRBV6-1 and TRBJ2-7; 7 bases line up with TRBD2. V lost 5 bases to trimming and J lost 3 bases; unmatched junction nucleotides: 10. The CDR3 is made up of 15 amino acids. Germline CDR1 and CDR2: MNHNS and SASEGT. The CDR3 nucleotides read TGTGCCAGCAGTCCCCGCTTGGGGGGGGACTACGAGCAGTACTTC. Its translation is CASSPRLGGDYEQYF.

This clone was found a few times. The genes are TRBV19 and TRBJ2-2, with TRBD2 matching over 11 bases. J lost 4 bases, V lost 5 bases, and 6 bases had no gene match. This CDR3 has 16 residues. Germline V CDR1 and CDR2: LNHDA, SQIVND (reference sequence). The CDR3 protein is CASSLAGGPLTGELFF. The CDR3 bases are TGTGCCAGTAGTTTAGCGGGAGGGCCCCTCACCGGGGAGCTGTTTTTT.

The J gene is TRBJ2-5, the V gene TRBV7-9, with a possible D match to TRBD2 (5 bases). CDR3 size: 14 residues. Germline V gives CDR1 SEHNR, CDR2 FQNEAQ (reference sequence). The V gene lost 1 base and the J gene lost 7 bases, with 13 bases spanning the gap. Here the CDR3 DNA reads TGTGCCAGCAGCTTAGATACGGGATCTCGGACCCAGTACTTC. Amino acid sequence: CASSLDTGSRTQYF.

CDR3 DNA sequence: TGCGCCAGCAGCCGGTCGGTGGGGGCCCCAGCGGGAGCATTGTACGAGCAGTACTTC. This encodes CASSRSVGAPAGALYEQYF. The chain carries TRBV4-3 and TRBJ2-7; 8 bases map to TRBD2. CDR3 length equals 19 residues. Germline V gene lookup returns CDR1 LGHNA and CDR2 YSLEER. V lost 4 bases to trimming and J lost 4 bases; unmatched junction nucleotides: 21.

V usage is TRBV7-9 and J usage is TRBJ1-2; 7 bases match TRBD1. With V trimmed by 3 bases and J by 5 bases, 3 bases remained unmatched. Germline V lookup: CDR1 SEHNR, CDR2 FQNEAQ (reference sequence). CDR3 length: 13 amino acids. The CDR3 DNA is TGTGCCAGCAGCTTGACAGGGAAATATGGCTACACCTTC. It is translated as CASSLTGKYGYTF. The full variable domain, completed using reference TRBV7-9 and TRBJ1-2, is DTGVSQNPRHKITKRGQNVTFRCDPISEHNRLYWYRQTLGQGPEFLTYFQNEAQLEKSRLLSDRFSAERPKGSFSTLEIQRTEQGDSAMYLCASSLTGKYGYTFGSGTRLTVV.

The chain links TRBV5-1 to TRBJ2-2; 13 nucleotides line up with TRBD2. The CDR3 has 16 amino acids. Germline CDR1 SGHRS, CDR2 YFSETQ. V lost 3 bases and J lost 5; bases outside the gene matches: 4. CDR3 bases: TGCGCCAGCAGCTGGGGGACTAGCGGGATTACCGGGGAGCTGTTTTTT. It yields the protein CASSWGTSGITGELFF.

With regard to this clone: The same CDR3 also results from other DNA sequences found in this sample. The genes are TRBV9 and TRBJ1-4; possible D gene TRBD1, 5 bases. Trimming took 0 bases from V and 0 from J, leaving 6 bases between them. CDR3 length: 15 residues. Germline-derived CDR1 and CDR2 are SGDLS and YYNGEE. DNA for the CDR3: TGTGCCAGCAGCGTAGGGGGGGCAACTAATGAAAAACTGTTTTTT. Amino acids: CASSVGGATNEKLFF.